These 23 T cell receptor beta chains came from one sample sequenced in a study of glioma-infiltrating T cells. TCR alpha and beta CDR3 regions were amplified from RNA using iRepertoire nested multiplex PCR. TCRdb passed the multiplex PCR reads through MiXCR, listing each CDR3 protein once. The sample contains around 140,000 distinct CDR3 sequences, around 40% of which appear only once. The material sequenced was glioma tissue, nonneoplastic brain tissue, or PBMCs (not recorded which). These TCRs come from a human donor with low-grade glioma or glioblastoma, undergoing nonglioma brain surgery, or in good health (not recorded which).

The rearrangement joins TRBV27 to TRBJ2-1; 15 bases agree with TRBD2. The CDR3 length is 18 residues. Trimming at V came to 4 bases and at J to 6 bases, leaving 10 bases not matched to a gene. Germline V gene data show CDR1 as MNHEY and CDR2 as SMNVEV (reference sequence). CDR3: CASSSRTSGRAIINEQFF. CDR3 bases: TGTGCCAGCAGTTCCCGGACTAGCGGGAGGGCTATAATCAATGAGCAGTTCTTC.

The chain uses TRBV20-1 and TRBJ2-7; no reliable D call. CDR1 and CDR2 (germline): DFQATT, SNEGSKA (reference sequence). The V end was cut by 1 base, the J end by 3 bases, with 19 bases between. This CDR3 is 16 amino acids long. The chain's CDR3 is CSARVGGSAAFYEQYF. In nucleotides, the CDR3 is TGCAGTGCTAGAGTGGGTGGGTCAGCAGCTTTCTACGAGCAGTACTTC.

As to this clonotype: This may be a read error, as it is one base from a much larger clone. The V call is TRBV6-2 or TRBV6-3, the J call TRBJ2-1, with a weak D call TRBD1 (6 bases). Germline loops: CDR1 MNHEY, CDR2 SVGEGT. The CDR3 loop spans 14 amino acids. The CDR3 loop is CASSYGQKINDQFF. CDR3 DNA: TGTGCCAGCAGTTACGGACAGAAAATCAATGATCAGTTCTTC.

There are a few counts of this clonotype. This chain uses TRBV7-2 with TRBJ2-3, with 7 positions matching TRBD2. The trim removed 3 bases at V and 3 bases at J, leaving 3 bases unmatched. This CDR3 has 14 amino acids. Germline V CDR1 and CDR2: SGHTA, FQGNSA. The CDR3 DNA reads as TGTGCCAGCAGCTTGGGAGGGGTAACAGATACGCAGTATTTT. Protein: CASSLGGVTDTQYF. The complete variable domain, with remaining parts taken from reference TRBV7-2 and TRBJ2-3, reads GAGVSQSPSNKVTEKGKDVELRCDPISGHTALYWYRQSLGQGLEFLIYFQGNSAPDKSGLPSDRFSAERTGGSVSTLTIQRTQQEDSAVYLCASSLGGVTDTQYFGPGTRLTVL.

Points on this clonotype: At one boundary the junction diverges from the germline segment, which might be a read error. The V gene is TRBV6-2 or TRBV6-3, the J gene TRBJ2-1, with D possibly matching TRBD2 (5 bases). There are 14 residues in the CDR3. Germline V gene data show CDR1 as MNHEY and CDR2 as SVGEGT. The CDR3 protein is CASSYSAGGNEQLF. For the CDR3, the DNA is TGTGCCAGCAGTTACTCAGCAGGAGGCAATGAGCAGTTATTC.

CDR3: CASTIMGAQSEAFF. The CDR3 region has the DNA TGTGCCAGCACCATAATGGGGGCGCAATCTGAAGCTTTCTTT. The chain couples TRBV6-1 to TRBJ1-1; tentative D call: TRBD1 (6 bases). This CDR3 is 14 amino acids long. V lost 7 bases to trimming and J lost 6 bases, with 18 bases between them. Germline V gene sequence: CDR1 MNHNS, CDR2 SASEGT.

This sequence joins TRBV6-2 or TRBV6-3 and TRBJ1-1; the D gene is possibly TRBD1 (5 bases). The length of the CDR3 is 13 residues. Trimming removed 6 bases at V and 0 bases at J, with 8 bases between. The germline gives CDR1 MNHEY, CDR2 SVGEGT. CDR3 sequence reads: CASRGTVNTEAFF. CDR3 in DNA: TGTGCCAGCAGGGGGACGGTGAACACTGAAGCTTTCTTT.

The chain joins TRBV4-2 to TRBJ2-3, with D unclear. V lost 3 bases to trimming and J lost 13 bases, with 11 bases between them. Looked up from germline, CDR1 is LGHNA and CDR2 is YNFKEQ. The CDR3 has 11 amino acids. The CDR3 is CASSHSSVKYF. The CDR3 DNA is TGTGCCAGCAGCCACAGCAGCGTGAAGTATTTT.

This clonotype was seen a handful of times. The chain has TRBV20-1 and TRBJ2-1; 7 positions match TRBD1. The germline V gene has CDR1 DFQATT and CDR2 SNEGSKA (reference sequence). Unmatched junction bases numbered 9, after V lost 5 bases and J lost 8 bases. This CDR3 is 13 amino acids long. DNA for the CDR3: TGCAGTGCTGGAAGACAGGGTTTGTATGAGCAGTTCTTC. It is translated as CSAGRQGLYEQFF.

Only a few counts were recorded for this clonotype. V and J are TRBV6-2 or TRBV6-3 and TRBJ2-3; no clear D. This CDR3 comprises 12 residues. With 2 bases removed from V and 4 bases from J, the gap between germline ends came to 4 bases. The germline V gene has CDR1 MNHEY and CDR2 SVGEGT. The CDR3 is CASSYDSDTQYF. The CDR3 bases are TGTGCCAGCAGTTACGATTCAGATACGCAGTATTTT.

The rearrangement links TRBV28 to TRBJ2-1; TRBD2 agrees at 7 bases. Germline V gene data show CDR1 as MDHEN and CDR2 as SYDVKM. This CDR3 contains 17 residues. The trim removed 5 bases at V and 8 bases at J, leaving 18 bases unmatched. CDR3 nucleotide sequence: TGTGCCAGCAGTGTCCTGACTAGCAGTATCCGCCGGTATGAGCAGTTCTTC. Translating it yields CASSVLTSSIRRYEQFF.

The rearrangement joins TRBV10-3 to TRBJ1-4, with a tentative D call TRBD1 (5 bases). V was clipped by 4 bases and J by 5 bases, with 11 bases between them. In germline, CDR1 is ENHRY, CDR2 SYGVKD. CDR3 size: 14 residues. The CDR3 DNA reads TGTGCCATCAGTGCTGACAGAACGAATGAAAAACTGTTTTTT. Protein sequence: CAISADRTNEKLFF.

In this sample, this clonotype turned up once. CDR3 protein: CSARNFGTGAGEQYF. CDR3 coding DNA: TGCAGTGCTAGAAACTTCGGGACAGGGGCAGGAGAGCAGTACTTC. The V and J genes are TRBV20-1 and TRBJ2-7; 10 positions match TRBD1. The CDR3 sequence is 15 residues long. Germline assignment: CDR1 DFQATT and CDR2 SNEGSKA (reference sequence). V was clipped by 2 bases and J by 7 bases; unmatched bases: 11.

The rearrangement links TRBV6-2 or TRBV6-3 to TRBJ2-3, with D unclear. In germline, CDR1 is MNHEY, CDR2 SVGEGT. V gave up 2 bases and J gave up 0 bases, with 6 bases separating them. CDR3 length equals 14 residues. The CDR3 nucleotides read TGTGCCAGCAGTTACCCGGAAAGCACAGATACGCAGTATTTT. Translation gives CASSYPESTDTQYF.

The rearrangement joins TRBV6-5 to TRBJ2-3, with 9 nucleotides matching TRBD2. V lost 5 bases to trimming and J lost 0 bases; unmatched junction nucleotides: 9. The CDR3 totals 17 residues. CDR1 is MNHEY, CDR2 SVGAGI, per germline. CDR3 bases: TGTGCCAGCAGTGAAAGCGCGGGGGGGACTAGCACAGATACGCAGTATTTT. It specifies CASSESAGGTSTDTQYF.

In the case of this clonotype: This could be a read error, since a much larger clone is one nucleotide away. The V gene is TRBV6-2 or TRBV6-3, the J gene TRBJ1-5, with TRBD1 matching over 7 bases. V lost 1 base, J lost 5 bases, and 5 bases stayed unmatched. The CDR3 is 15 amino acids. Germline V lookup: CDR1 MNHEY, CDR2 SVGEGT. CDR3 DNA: TGTGCCAGCAGTTACTATGGACAGGCCTATCAGCCCCAGCATTTT. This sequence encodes CASSYYGQAYQPQHF.

In nucleotides, the CDR3 is TGCGCCAGCAGCCAGTTCGGACTAGCGGGCGAAGAGACCCAGTACTTC. It encodes CASSQFGLAGEETQYF. The gene calls are TRBV4-1 and TRBJ2-5; 11 bases align to TRBD2. CDR1 MGHRA and CDR2 YSYEKL come from the germline V gene. Trimming removed 3 bases from V and 3 bases from J; junction bases left unmatched: 6. The CDR3 is 16 residues long.

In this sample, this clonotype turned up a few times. The CDR3 reads CASSYPWRVGTEAFF. The CDR3 bases are TGTGCCAGCAGTTACCCGTGGAGGGTTGGCACTGAAGCTTTCTTT. This chain connects TRBV6-6 to TRBJ1-1, with D unclear. This CDR3 has 15 residues. The germline gives CDR1 MNHNY, CDR2 SVGAGI (reference sequence). Trimming took off 2 bases at V and 4 bases at J, with 14 bases between the two ends.

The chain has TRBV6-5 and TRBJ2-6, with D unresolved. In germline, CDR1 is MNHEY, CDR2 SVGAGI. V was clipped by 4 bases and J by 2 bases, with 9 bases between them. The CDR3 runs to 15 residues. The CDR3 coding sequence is TGTGCCAGCAGTTCCCAAAGCGCTGGGGCCAACGTCCTGACTTTC. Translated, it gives CASSSQSAGANVLTF.

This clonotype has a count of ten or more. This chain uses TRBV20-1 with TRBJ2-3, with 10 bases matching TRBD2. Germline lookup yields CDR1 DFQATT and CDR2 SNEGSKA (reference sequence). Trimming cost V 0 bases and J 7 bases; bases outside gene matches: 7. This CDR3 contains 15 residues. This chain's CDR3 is CSARDSSGGTYTQYF. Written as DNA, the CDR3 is TGCAGTGCTAGAGATAGTAGCGGGGGGACTTATACGCAGTATTTT.

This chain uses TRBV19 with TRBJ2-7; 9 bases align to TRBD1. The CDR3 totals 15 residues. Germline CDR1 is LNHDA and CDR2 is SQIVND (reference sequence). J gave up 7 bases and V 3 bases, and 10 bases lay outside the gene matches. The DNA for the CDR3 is TGTGCCAGTAGTATCGGAGGACAGGGGAAATTTGAGCAGTACTTC. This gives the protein CASSIGGQGKFEQYF.

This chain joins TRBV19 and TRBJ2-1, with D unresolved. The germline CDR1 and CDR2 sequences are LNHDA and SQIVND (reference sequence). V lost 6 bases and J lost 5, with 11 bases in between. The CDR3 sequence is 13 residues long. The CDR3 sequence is CASSSSWDNEQFF. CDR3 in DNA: TGTGCCAGTAGCTCGTCATGGGACAATGAGCAGTTCTTC.

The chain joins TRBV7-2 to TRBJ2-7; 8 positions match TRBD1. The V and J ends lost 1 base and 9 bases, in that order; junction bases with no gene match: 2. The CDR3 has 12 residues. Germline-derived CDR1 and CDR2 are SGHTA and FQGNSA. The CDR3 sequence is CASSLEQGGQYF. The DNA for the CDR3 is TGTGCCAGCAGCTTAGAACAGGGGGGGCAGTACTTC.